The 3 T cell receptor beta chains presented below share a single source sample, sequenced in a study of blood T cell repertoires in COVID-19. Generated by immunoSEQ multiplex PCR, the TCRdb table keeps only in-frame clones and is missing some. The sample lists 120,000 to 150,000 clones, around nine tenths occurring once. Sequencing input: peripheral blood. The receptors shown here come from a human donor in a cohort sampled during active COVID-19.

This chain links TRBV9 with TRBJ1-3, with TRBD1 matching 7 bases. This CDR3 has 14 residues. CDR1 and CDR2 from the germline V gene are SGDLS and YYNGEE. V was clipped by 4 bases and J by 4 bases; unmatched bases: 5. The CDR3 coding sequence is TGTGCCAGCAGCCCGGACAGGCCCGGAAACACCATATATTTT. Residues: CASSPDRPGNTIYF.

This clone appeared once. This chain uses TRBV21-1 with TRBJ2-7; the DNA was not compared with TRBD1, the D call given in the table. TRBV21-1 is deemed a pseudogene. This CDR3 region has 14 residues. CDR3 protein: CASSQGVEYYEQYF. The CDR3 DNA reads as TGTGCCAGCAGCCAGGGGGTAGAGTACTACGAGCAGTACTTC.

This chain joins TRBV7-2 and TRBJ2-1, with a possible D match to TRBD1 (6 bases). The germline V and J ends were trimmed by 5 bases and 2 bases, with 13 bases remaining between them. Germline CDR1 SGHTA, CDR2 FQGNSA. CDR3 size: 15 residues. This CDR3 is CASSGWDTTYNEQFF. The CDR3 DNA sequence: TGTGCCAGCAGCGGGTGGGACACCACCTACAATGAGCAGTTCTTC. The variable domain in full, with the rest retrieved from reference TRBV7-2 and TRBJ2-1, is GAGVSQSPSNKVTEKGKDVELRCDPISGHTALYWYRQSLGQGLEFLIYFQGNSAPDKSGLPSDRFSAERTGGSVSTLTIQRTQQEDSAVYLCASSGWDTTYNEQFFGPGTRLTVL.